What follows is one T cell receptor (beta chain) and its context. This entry comes from a study of OX40 agonist ivuxolimab in advanced cancers. Study-wide context: Ivuxolimab, which patients received intravenously every 2 weeks, was dosed at 0.01 to 10 mg/kg. 40% to 50% of patients had received prior checkpoint inhibitor therapy.

The CDR3 runs 18 residues. With 5 bases clipped from V and 2 bases from J, the junction kept 15 bases outside the gene matches. Germline V lookup: CDR1 MNHEY, CDR2 SMNVEV (reference sequence). Measured with immunoSEQ multiplex PCR; TCRdb has only the in-frame clones, and not every one. The table includes 20,000 or so clones, less than 95% detected once. The sequences come from CD4+ or CD8+ T cells sorted from blood, collected in a trial of the OX40 agonist ivuxolimab. The gene calls are TRBV27 and TRBJ2-4; 7 bases map to TRBD2. This clonotype originated in an adult with an advanced solid tumor such as melanoma, head and neck, liver or kidney cancer. CDR3 sequence reads: CASSPLGLSGRSKNIQYF. CDR3 coding DNA: TGTGCCAGCAGTCCCTTGGGACTATCCGGGAGGTCCAAAAACATTCAGTACTTC.